These 18 T cell receptor beta chains share one sample of origin, sequenced in a study of shared clonotypes between healthy human individuals. The method was immunoSEQ multiplex PCR; TCRdb's version includes in-frame clones alone and lacks a portion of them. The sample includes over 75,000 clones, over 60% of them seen just once. Sequencing input: memory CD8+ T cells sorted from blood. Subset here: CD45RO+ cells pooled with CCR7-negative TemRA cells. These receptors all come from a man aged 25-45 years in good health.

The chain carries TRBV28 and TRBJ2-7; either TRBD1 or TRBD2 may supply D (8 bases each). The CDR3 runs 20 residues. Deletions cut 5 bases from V and 6 bases from J, with 35 bases between. Germline CDR1 is MDHEN and CDR2 is SYDVKM. In DNA form, the CDR3 reads TGTGCCAGCAGTATTGCCCTATCAGGGGGCGGGAGCGGGAGTTTCCTCGAGCAGTACTTC. The encoded protein is CASSIALSGGGSGSFLEQYF.

This clone was recorded many times. CDR3 DNA sequence: TGTGCCAGCAGTGAGACTAGCGGGGTCCTCCCAGATACGCAGTATTTT. Its protein product is CASSETSGVLPDTQYF. V is TRBV6-1 and J is TRBJ2-3; 11 bases agree with TRBD2. The germline CDR1 and CDR2 sequences are MNHNS and SASEGT. The V and J ends lost 3 bases and 4 bases, in that order; junction bases with no gene match: 6. CDR3 length: 16 residues.

This clone has only a few counts. V and J are TRBV6-1 and TRBJ1-1; D gene uncertain. The CDR3 is 13 amino acids. Germline loops: CDR1 MNHNS, CDR2 SASEGT. Trimming left V 4 bases short and J 4 bases short, with 10 bases between. The CDR3 loop is CASSGSLGTEAFF. DNA for the CDR3: TGTGCCAGCAGTGGTTCGTTAGGCACTGAAGCTTTCTTT.

This clone was counted a single time. The chain combines TRBV7-4 with TRBJ2-7; maybe TRBD1 (5 bases). Between the trimmed V and J ends, which lost 6 bases and 1 base, there was a span of 16 bases. Germline V gene lookup returns CDR1 SGHVT and CDR2 SQSDAQ. CDR3 length: 15 amino acids. The chain's CDR3 is CASSSSGQGSYEQYF. The CDR3 region has the DNA TGTGCCAGCAGTTCTTCTGGCCAGGGATCCTACGAGCAGTACTTC.

The chain is built from TRBV28 and TRBJ1-5; D possibly corresponds to TRBD1 (6 bases). Trimming took 7 bases from V and 4 from J, leaving 20 bases between them. The CDR3 is 16 residues long. From germline, CDR1 is MDHEN and CDR2 SYDVKM. The CDR3, as DNA: TGTGCCAGCAACTCGGACAGATTTAAATTGAATCAGCCCCAGCATTTT. Amino acid sequence: CASNSDRFKLNQPQHF. Based on the CDR3 plus reference TRBV28 and TRBJ1-5, the full variable domain is DVKVTQSSRYLVKRTGEKVFLECVQDMDHENMFWYRQDPGLGLRLIYFSYDVKMKEKGDIPEGYSVSREKKERFSLILESASTNQTSMYLCASNSDRFKLNQPQHFGDGTRLSIL.

The rearrangement uses TRBV2 and TRBJ2-5; the match to TRBD1 covers 10 bases. The V and J ends lost 6 bases and 9 bases, in that order; junction bases with no gene match: 4. Germline CDR1 and CDR2: SNHLY and FYNNEI. This CDR3 spans 12 amino acids. The CDR3: CASSGTGEAQYF. Written as DNA, the CDR3 is TGTGCCAGCAGCGGGACAGGGGAGGCCCAGTACTTC.

The gene calls are TRBV27 and TRBJ2-1, with 7 positions matching TRBD2. With V trimmed by 7 bases and J by 2 bases, 8 bases remained unmatched. The CDR3 is made up of 15 amino acids. Germline values: CDR1 MNHEY, CDR2 SMNVEV (reference sequence). CDR3 in amino acids: CASTPSGTPYNEQFF. Written as DNA, the CDR3 is TGTGCCAGCACCCCCAGCGGGACCCCCTACAATGAGCAGTTCTTC.

CDR3 residues: CASSQGIGNNEQFF. In DNA, the CDR3 is TGCGCCAGCAGCCAGGGTATCGGGAACAATGAGCAGTTCTTC. The chain recombines TRBV4-3 with TRBJ2-1; tentative D call: TRBD2 (5 bases). The CDR3 contains 14 residues. Trimming stripped 3 bases from V and 5 bases from J, with 11 bases between. The germline CDR1 and CDR2 sequences are LGHNA and YSLEER.

The sample holds one count of this clone. The chain couples TRBV25-1 to TRBJ2-7, with 12 bases that match TRBD1. CDR1 and CDR2 from the germline V gene are MGHDK and SYGVNS. V was pared by 4 bases and J by 3 bases, with 10 bases of the junction left unmatched. The CDR3 sequence is 17 residues long. The CDR3 spells CASSGDSGTGGFYEQYF. CDR3 bases: TGTGCCAGCAGTGGAGACTCCGGGACAGGGGGCTTCTACGAGCAGTACTTC.

In the case of this clone: Since a far larger clone is one base different, this is likely a read error. J is TRBJ2-1 and V is TRBV6-5; 14 bases line up with TRBD2. Losses at the gene ends were 5 bases for V and 9 bases for J; bases not matched to a gene: 3. Germline V CDR1 and CDR2: MNHEY, SVGAGI. The CDR3 sequence is 14 residues long. The CDR3: CASSDGTSGSEQFF. As DNA, the CDR3 is TGTGCCAGCAGTGACGGGACTAGCGGGAGTGAGCAGTTCTTC.

V and J are TRBV7-2 and TRBJ1-2; 9 bases are shared with TRBD1. From germline, CDR1 is SGHTA and CDR2 FQGNSA. The CDR3 loop spans 16 amino acids. Trimming cost V 5 bases and J 5 bases; bases outside gene matches: 12. CDR3 residues: CASSRLGGQGGYGYTF. In nucleotides, the CDR3 is TGTGCCAGCAGCCGCCTGGGGGGACAGGGAGGGTATGGCTACACCTTC.

The rearrangement links TRBV11-2 to TRBJ1-5, with D possibly TRBD1 on 6 matching bases. Trimming removed 1 base at V and 7 bases at J, with 11 bases between. CDR1 SGHAT and CDR2 FQNNGV come from the germline V gene. This CDR3 comprises 14 residues. The CDR3 sequence is CASSLAGGWQPQHF. CDR3 nucleotide sequence: TGTGCCAGCAGCTTAGCCGGGGGCTGGCAGCCCCAGCATTTT.

This clone was found a few times. This chain links TRBV29-1 with TRBJ2-1; tentative D call: TRBD1 (5 bases). The V and J ends lost 5 bases and 7 bases respectively, with 15 bases between them. The CDR3 runs 13 residues. Germline CDR1 is SQVTM and CDR2 is ANQGSEA. The CDR3 reads CSVWGSAGNEQFF. CDR3 DNA sequence: TGCAGCGTTTGGGGCTCCGCCGGGAATGAGCAGTTCTTC.

The rearrangement links TRBV7-9 to TRBJ2-3; 9 nucleotides agree with TRBD1. The CDR3 has 16 amino acids. V trimming: 5 bases; J trimming: 4 bases; junction bases outside the gene matches: 10. Germline V gene data show CDR1 as SEHNR and CDR2 as FQNEAQ (reference sequence). This chain's CDR3 is CASSPLPGQGADTQYF. CDR3 bases: TGTGCCAGCAGCCCCTTACCGGGACAGGGAGCAGATACGCAGTATTTT.

This chain links TRBV11-2 with TRBJ2-7; the D gene is possibly TRBD2 (7 bases). The CDR3 extends over 17 amino acids. Germline CDR1 SGHAT, CDR2 FQNNGV. Trimming cost V 2 bases and J 3 bases, with 20 bases left between them. The CDR3 bases are TGTGCCAGCAGCTTAAGGGGGGGAGGGCACCGCTACTACGAGCAGTACTTC. It encodes CASSLRGGGHRYYEQYF.

J is TRBJ2-7 and V is TRBV6-5, with TRBD2 as a possible D gene (5 bases). The CDR3 is made up of 14 amino acids. The V end was cut by 3 bases, the J end by 0 bases, with 9 bases between. The germline CDR1 and CDR2 sequences are MNHEY and SVGAGI. The CDR3 bases are TGTGCCAGCAGTTATCGCCTAGCCTCCTACGAGCAGTACTTC. Its protein is CASSYRLASYEQYF.

This clone was observed a few times. J is TRBJ2-7 and V is TRBV5-8; D gene ambiguous. The CDR3 has 10 amino acids. V lost 1 base to trimming and J lost 4 bases, with 0 bases between them. CDR1 and CDR2 (germline): SGHTS, YDEGEE. CDR3 loop: CASSLYEQYF. DNA of the CDR3: TGTGCCAGCAGCTTGTACGAGCAGTACTTC.

This clone appeared many times. The chain combines TRBV7-8 with TRBJ1-1, with D unresolved. The CDR3 length is 15 residues. Trimming pared 1 base from V and 7 bases from J, leaving 16 bases between. Germline values: CDR1 SGHVS, CDR2 FQNEAQ. CDR3 sequence: CASSLGGPGVVEAFF. CDR3 nucleotide sequence: TGTGCCAGCAGCTTAGGCGGGCCTGGGGTGGTTGAAGCTTTCTTT.